These 5 T cell receptor beta chains originate from one sample sequenced in a study of cytomegalovirus exposure and HLA in healthy donors. It was with 60 Vbeta and 13 Jbeta primers that the PCR ran. Produced via immunoSEQ multiplex PCR; TCRdb's table is partial and in-frame only. The sample carries about 170,000 clones, approximately 80% recorded once. The sequenced sample consisted of PBMCs. These receptors all come from a woman under 30 in good health and CMV-seronegative.

The chain uses TRBV6-6 and TRBJ2-2; weak D call: TRBD2 (6 bases). Germline values: CDR1 MNHNY, CDR2 SVGAGI (reference sequence). V dropped 4 bases and J dropped 2 bases, with 14 bases sitting between them. The CDR3 has 16 residues. The CDR3 DNA follows: TGTGCCAGCAGTTGGGCTTGGGACTTTAACACCGGGGAGCTGTTTTTT. Its translation: CASSWAWDFNTGELFF.

This chain joins TRBV6-1 and TRBJ2-1; tentatively, D is TRBD2 (6 bases). V was cut by 1 base and J by 5 bases, with 12 bases left in between. Germline assignment: CDR1 MNHNS and CDR2 SASEGT. CDR3 length: 15 residues. The CDR3 DNA sequence: TGTGCCAGCAGTGAAGGGCCGGAGGGACACAATGAGCAGTTCTTC. Amino acid sequence: CASSEGPEGHNEQFF.

The chain combines TRBV7-9 with TRBJ2-1, with TRBD1 as a possible D gene (5 bases). Per the germline V gene, CDR1 is SEHNR and CDR2 is FQNEAQ (reference sequence). The V end was cut by 3 bases, the J end by 9 bases, with 9 bases between. CDR3 length equals 12 residues. Written as DNA, the CDR3 is TGTGCCAGCAGCTTTCGACAGCTTGAGCAGTTCTTC. Translating gives CASSFRQLEQFF.

The genes are TRBV7-9 and TRBJ2-5; TRBD1 matches 10 bases. The CDR3 extends over 15 amino acids. Germline assignment: CDR1 SEHNR and CDR2 FQNEAQ (reference sequence). V gave up 6 bases and J gave up 2 bases; unmatched junction bases: 6. The CDR3 DNA is TGTGCCAGCAGAAGACAGGGGGCAGAACAAGAGACCCAGTACTTC. This translates into CASRRQGAEQETQYF.

This clone was seen a handful of times. V and J are TRBV6-5 and TRBJ1-1; TRBD1 might be the D (5 bases). The length of the CDR3 is 11 residues. The V and J ends lost 8 bases and 3 bases respectively, with 7 bases between them. CDR1 MNHEY and CDR2 SVGAGI come from the germline V gene. As DNA, the CDR3 is TGTGCCAGCGTCAGGGACACTGAAGCTTTCTTT. Residues: CASVRDTEAFF.